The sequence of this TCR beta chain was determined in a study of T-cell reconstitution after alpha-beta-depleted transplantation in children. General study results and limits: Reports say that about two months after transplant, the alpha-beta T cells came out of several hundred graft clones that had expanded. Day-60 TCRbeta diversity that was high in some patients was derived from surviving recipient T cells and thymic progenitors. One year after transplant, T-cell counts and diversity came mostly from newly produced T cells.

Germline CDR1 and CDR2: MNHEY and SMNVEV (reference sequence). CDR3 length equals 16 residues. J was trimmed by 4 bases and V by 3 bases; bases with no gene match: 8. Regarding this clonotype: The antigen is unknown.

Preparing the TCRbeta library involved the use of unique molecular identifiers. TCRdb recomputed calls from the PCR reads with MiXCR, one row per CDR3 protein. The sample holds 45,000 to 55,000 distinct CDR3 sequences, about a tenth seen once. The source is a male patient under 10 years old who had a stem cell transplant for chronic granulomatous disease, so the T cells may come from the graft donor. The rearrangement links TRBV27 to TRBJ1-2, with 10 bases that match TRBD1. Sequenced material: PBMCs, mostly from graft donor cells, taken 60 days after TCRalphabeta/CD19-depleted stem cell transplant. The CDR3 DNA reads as TGTGCCAGCAGTTTTGTCCCGGGACAGGGGCCCTATGGCTACACCTTC. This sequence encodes CASSFVPGQGPYGYTF.